This T cell receptor beta chain emerged from a study of lymphopenia after photon versus proton radiotherapy. CDR3 length: 14 amino acids. Germline V gives CDR1 SGHNT, CDR2 YYREEE (reference sequence). Trimming pared 0 bases from V and 2 bases from J, leaving 7 bases between. TCRdb's table, derived via immunoSEQ multiplex PCR, lists solely in-frame clones and lacks some. The sample records about 35,000 clones, more than 85% being singletons. For this clone: Its antigen is not known.

Study outcomes and limitations: Survival link was tested only in deceased patients; proton benefit remains a possibility. Relative stability marked proton patients; photon patients lost diversity and naive cells. After lymphocyte nadir, photon-treated repertoires showed oligoclonal expansion, especially CD8+ Temra.

The rearrangement links TRBV5-4 to TRBJ2-3; D is perhaps TRBD2 (5 bases). The sequenced sample was peripheral blood, obtained from a patient treated with photon-based radiotherapy. This receptor was obtained from a man aged 55 to 70 with cholangiocarcinoma. CDR3 region: CASSLGGVTDTQYF. CDR3 DNA: TGTGCCAGCAGCTTGGGGGGAGTCACAGATACGCAGTATTTT.